The source of this TCR beta chain is a study of blood T cell repertoires in COVID-19. Whole-study context: COVID-19 samples, acute and convalescent, were from the United States, Italy and Spain. Sources were T cells, B-cell-depleted T cells, or PBMCs; the material itself was cDNA or gDNA.

V shed 6 bases and J 12 bases; nucleotides not matched to a gene: 9. Germline V gives CDR1 MDHEN, CDR2 SYDVKM. The CDR3 is 12 residues long. The assay was immunoSEQ multiplex PCR, and TCRdb's table has in-frame clones only and misses some. The profile shows roughly 150,000 clones, 60% to 80% of them singletons. Sequenced sample: peripheral blood. This receptor was taken from a man aged 45-65 years with active or convalescent COVID-19. This chain uses TRBV28 with TRBJ2-7, with 9 bases lining up with TRBD1. The CDR3 DNA reads as TGTGCCAGCAGCACACAGGGGGCTAAAGTGTACTTC. As protein: CASSTQGAKVYF.